The sequence of this T cell receptor (beta chain) was determined in a study of T cell responses to AZD1222 COVID-19 vaccine. The ends were cut back, 3 bases at V and 1 base at J, with 10 bases in the middle. Germline lookup yields CDR1 KGHSH and CDR2 LQKENI. The CDR3 runs to 15 residues. Study findings and constraints: Spike-specific TCRs gained breadth and depth after people received two AZD1222 doses. Repertoires in all cases were sampled only once the peak T cell response had passed. Clonal diversity was possibly underestimated, and white British individuals and females predominated among donors.

The repertoire was sequenced with immunoSEQ multiplex PCR; TCRdb's copy has only in-frame clones and lacks some. The data show some 60,000 clones, 60% to 85% seen once. For this clone: What it binds is unknown.

This receptor was identified in an adult who received the AZD1222 COVID-19 vaccine. V gene TRBV18 combines with J gene TRBJ1-5; D not certain. The sample consisted of peripheral blood, taken 28 days after the second AZD1222 dose. CDR3 residues: CASSPTARSNQPQHF. The CDR3 nucleotides read TGTGCCAGCTCACCTACCGCCAGAAGCAATCAGCCCCAGCATTTT.